This T cell receptor beta chain was captured by sequencing in a study of cytomegalovirus exposure and HLA in healthy donors. Study results and caveats: Using a false discovery rate of 0.05, a later analysis showed that approximately 18,000 TCR beta sequences were associated with HLA alleles. Many donors shared some public TCRs, even though most TCR sequences were rare.

With 60 Vbeta and 13 Jbeta primers, the PCR was carried out. Here immunoSEQ multiplex PCR was the method, and the copy in TCRdb shows in-frame clones only, minus some. The sample lists around 100,000 clones, 78% occurring once. Germline CDR1 SNHLY, CDR2 FYNNEI. V lost 7 bases and J lost 4, with 10 bases in between. This CDR3 is 13 amino acids long. About this clone: Its antigen is as yet unknown.

The sample comprised PBMCs. This chain links TRBV2 with TRBJ2-2; TRBD1 might be the D (6 bases). This receptor was taken from a woman in her 40s in good health and CMV-seropositive. CDR3 amino acids: CASNRDRTGELFF. The DNA of the CDR3 is TGTGCCAGCAACAGGGATCGCACCGGGGAGCTGTTTTTT.